What follows describes a single T cell receptor (beta chain). The record originates from a study of blood T cell repertoires in COVID-19. Study-level background: Acute and convalescent COVID-19 specimens originated in the United States, Italy and Spain. PBMCs, B-cell-depleted T cells, or T cells were the source of the cDNA or gDNA that made up the material.

Germline-derived CDR1 and CDR2 are MNHNS and SASEGT. There are 15 residues in the CDR3. Trimming took off 3 bases at V and 5 bases at J, with 16 bases between the two ends. Source study methods: Researchers report that nucleated cell counts were estimated from reference gene primer amplification. Assay used: immunoSEQ multiplex PCR; TCRdb lists only in-frame clones, some missing. For V, J and clone size, that table is used; D and trimming come from the DNA. Of about 81,000 clones detected, roughly 80% appear once; the ten largest clones hold 4% to 5.5%. The chain uses TRBV6-1 and TRBJ2-5, with D perhaps matching TRBD1 (6 bases). The sequencing sample was made of peripheral blood. The receptor comes from a woman aged 45-60 years with acute or convalescent COVID-19. CDR3 residues: CASSEGAGAGETQYF. In DNA, the CDR3 is TGTGCCAGCAGTGAGGGTGCAGGGGCCGGGGAGACCCAGTACTTC.